The present T cell receptor (beta chain) was sequenced within a study of blood T cell repertoires in COVID-19. The CDR3 has 15 amino acids. The germline V gene has CDR1 LNHDA and CDR2 SQIVND (reference sequence). V was shortened by 5 bases and J by 2 bases, with 15 bases between the two germline ends. TCRdb's table, derived via immunoSEQ multiplex PCR, lists solely in-frame clones and lacks some. The profile covers 200,000 or so clones, with almost 85% appearing a single time and approximately 6.9% taken by the ten largest. The chain links TRBV19 to TRBJ2-5; D remains unclear. The receptor was isolated from a human donor with acute or convalescent COVID-19. The donor label of this sample is uncertain. The sample consisted of peripheral blood. CDR3 sequence (DNA): TGTGCCAGTAGTTCCTGGCCAGCGCCTCAAGAGACCCAGTACTTC. Protein product: CASSSWPAPQETQYF.